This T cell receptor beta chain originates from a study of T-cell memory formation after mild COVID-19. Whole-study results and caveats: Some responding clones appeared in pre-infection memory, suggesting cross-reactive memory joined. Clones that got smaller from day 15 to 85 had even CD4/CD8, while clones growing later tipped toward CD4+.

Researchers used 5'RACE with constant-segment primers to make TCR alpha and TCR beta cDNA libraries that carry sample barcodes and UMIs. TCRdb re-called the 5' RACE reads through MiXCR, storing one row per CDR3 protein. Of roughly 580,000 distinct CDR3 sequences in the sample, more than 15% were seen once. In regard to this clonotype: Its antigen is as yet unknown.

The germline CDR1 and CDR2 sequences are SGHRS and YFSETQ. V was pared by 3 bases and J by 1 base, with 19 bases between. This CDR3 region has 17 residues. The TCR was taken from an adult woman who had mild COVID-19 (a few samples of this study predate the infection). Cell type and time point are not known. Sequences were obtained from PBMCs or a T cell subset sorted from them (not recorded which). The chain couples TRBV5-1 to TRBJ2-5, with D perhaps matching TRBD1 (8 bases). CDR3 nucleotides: TGCGCCAGCAGCTCCGGGGGGACAGGAGGGCTCCAAGAGACCCAGTACTTC. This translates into CASSSGGTGGLQETQYF. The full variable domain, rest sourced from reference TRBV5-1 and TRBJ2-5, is KAGVTQTPRYLIKTRGQQVTLSCSPISGHRSVSWYQQTPGQGLQFLFEYFSETQRNKGNFPGRFSGRQFSNSRSEMNVSTLELGDSALYLCASSSGGTGGLQETQYFGPGTRLLVL.